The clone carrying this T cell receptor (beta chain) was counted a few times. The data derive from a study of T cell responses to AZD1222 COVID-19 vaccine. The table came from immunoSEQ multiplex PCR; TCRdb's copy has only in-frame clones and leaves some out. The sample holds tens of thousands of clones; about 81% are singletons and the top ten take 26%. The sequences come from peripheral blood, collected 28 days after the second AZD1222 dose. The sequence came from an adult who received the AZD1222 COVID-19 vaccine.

The CDR3 sequence: CASSPRPAVEETQYF. CDR3 coding DNA: TGTGCCAGCAGCCCCCGACCCGCCGTGGAGGAGACCCAGTACTTC. The chain recombines TRBV5-4 with TRBJ2-5; D unresolved. V was pared by 4 bases and J by 5 bases, with 18 bases between. The germline gives CDR1 SGHNT, CDR2 YYREEE (reference sequence). The length of the CDR3 is 15 residues.